The 16 T cell receptor beta chains below all came from one sample that was sequenced in a study of OX40 agonist ivuxolimab in advanced cancers. Library preparation employed the immunoSEQ multiplex PCR assay. This immuneACCESS table, as held by TCRdb, lists in-frame sequences with V and J called but not all clones. Of the missing ones, under half trace to an unresolved V gene in checked studies; the others have no known cause. This sample is represented by 65,000 to 85,000 clones; more than 85% of them were singletons. Approximately 15% of the sample goes to the ten largest clones. The material was CD4+ or CD8+ T cells sorted from blood, obtained in a trial of the OX40 agonist ivuxolimab. All receptors derive from an adult with an advanced solid tumor such as melanoma, head and neck, liver or kidney cancer.

Only a few counts were recorded for this clone. The chain recombines TRBV11-2 with TRBJ2-7, with 11 bases fitting TRBD1. CDR1 and CDR2 from the germline V gene are SGHAT and FQNNGV. The junction had 8 bases not matched to a gene; V was cut back by 9 bases and J by 4 bases. The CDR3 has 14 amino acids. CDR3 coding DNA: TGTGCCAGTTCCCCGGGACAGGGGGAATACGAGCAGTACTTC. It codes for CASSPGQGEYEQYF. The entire variable domain, with the rest obtained from reference TRBV11-2 and TRBJ2-7, is as follows: EAGVAQSPRYKIIEKRQSVAFWCNPISGHATLYWYQQILGQGPKLLIQFQNNGVVDDSQLPKDRFSAERLKGVDSTLKIQPAKLEDSAVYLCASSPGQGEYEQYFGPGTRLTVT.

V gene TRBV7-9 combines with J gene TRBJ2-7, with a weak D call TRBD2 (6 bases). This CDR3 spans 12 amino acids. Trimming left V 6 bases short and J 8 bases short, with 14 bases between. The germline V gene encodes CDR1 SEHNR and CDR2 FQNEAQ (reference sequence). CDR3 sequence (DNA): TGTGCCAGCAGGGAGGGTTCCGGGAAGCAGTACTTC. Translating it yields CASREGSGKQYF.

This clone was detected a few times. This chain links TRBV4-1 with TRBJ1-1; no reliable D call. The CDR3 covers 11 residues. Germline V gene lookup returns CDR1 MGHRA and CDR2 YSYEKL. V was pared by 0 bases and J by 5 bases, with 1 base between. The CDR3 sequence: CASSQETEAFF. The DNA of the CDR3 is TGCGCCAGCAGCCAAGAAACTGAAGCTTTCTTT.

This chain uses TRBV13 with TRBJ1-5, with 10 positions matching TRBD1. Germline loops: CDR1 PRHDT, CDR2 FYEKMQ (reference sequence). This CDR3 is 14 amino acids long. The J segment lost 7 bases and the V segment lost 2 bases, leaving 2 bases of the junction unmatched. The CDR3 DNA sequence: TGTGCCAGCAGCTTAAGACAGGGGGCCCAGCCCCAGCATTTT. This sequence encodes CASSLRQGAQPQHF.

This clone occurred once. The chain is built from TRBV5-1 and TRBJ2-5; no clear D gene. The CDR3 extends over 13 amino acids. V shed 2 bases and J shed 4 bases, with 9 bases lying between them. Per the germline V gene, CDR1 is SGHRS and CDR2 is YFSETQ. The CDR3 nucleotides read TGCGCCAGCAGCTTTCTATCAAGAGAGACCCAGTACTTC. Translation: CASSFLSRETQYF.

This chain links TRBV28 with TRBJ2-7; maybe TRBD2 (6 bases). The CDR3 extends over 9 amino acids. The V and J ends lost 11 bases and 7 bases respectively, with 9 bases between them. CDR1 is MDHEN and CDR2 is SYDVKM in the germline V gene. The CDR3 DNA sequence: TGTGCCGCGGGGTGGGAGCAGTACTTC. Protein product: CAAGWEQYF. Full variable domain (remainder filled in from reference TRBV28 and TRBJ2-7): DVKVTQSSRYLVKRTGEKVFLECVQDMDHENMFWYRQDPGLGLRLIYFSYDVKMKEKGDIPEGYSVSREKKERFSLILESASTNQTSMYLCAAGWEQYFGPGTRLTVT.

The chain recombines TRBV4-1 with TRBJ1-2; tentatively, D is TRBD1 (6 bases). The V gene lost 0 bases and the J gene lost 8 bases, with 10 bases spanning the gap. The CDR3 sequence is 13 residues long. Germline V CDR1 and CDR2: MGHRA, YSYEKL. CDR3 DNA sequence: TGCGCCAGCAGCCAAGAGAGGGGGGGCGGCTACACCTTC. The encoded protein is CASSQERGGGYTF.

This chain links TRBV4-3 with TRBJ2-7, with 8 bases that match TRBD2. CDR1 is LGHNA, CDR2 YSLEER, per germline. Trimming removed 4 bases from V and 6 bases from J; junction bases left unmatched: 5. The CDR3 runs to 13 residues. CDR3 protein: CASSPGGAREQYF. The CDR3 nucleotides are TGCGCCAGCAGCCCGGGGGGGGCGCGCGAGCAGTACTTC.

The chain carries TRBV2 and TRBJ1-2, with D hard to call. This CDR3 is built from 14 residues. The V end was cut by 5 bases, the J end by 0 bases, with 10 bases between. Germline assignment: CDR1 SNHLY and CDR2 FYNNEI. CDR3 coding DNA: TGTGCCAGCAGTCCCCTCAGGTCTAACTATGGCTACACCTTC. It is translated as CASSPLRSNYGYTF. The whole variable domain, filled in from reference TRBV2 and TRBJ1-2, reads EPEVTQTPSHQVTQMGQEVILRCVPISNHLYFYWYRQILGQKVEFLVSFYNNEISEKSEIFDDQFSVERPDGSNFTLKIRSTKLEDSAMYFCASSPLRSNYGYTFGSGTRLTVV.

CDR3 sequence: CASSQARQGHEKLFF. As DNA, the CDR3 is TGTGCCAGCAGCCAAGCACGGCAGGGACATGAAAAACTGTTTTTT. V gene TRBV7-8 combines with J gene TRBJ1-4; weak D call: TRBD1 (5 bases). The ends were cut back, 5 bases at V and 6 bases at J, with 16 bases in the middle. Germline-derived CDR1 and CDR2 are SGHVS and FQNEAQ. The CDR3 sequence is 15 residues long.

The genes are TRBV15 and TRBJ1-5; D gene uncertain. V was trimmed by 0 bases and J by 1 base, leaving 13 bases between them. Germline loops: CDR1 LNHNV, CDR2 YYDKDF (reference sequence). The CDR3 spans 17 residues. The CDR3 DNA sequence: TGTGCCACCAGCAGAGATAACGAGGAATTGAGCAATCAGCCCCAGCATTTT. Translating it yields CATSRDNEELSNQPQHF. Full variable domain (outside the CDR3, taken from reference TRBV15 and TRBJ1-5): DAMVIQNPRYQVTQFGKPVTLSCSQTLNHNVMYWYQQKSSQAPKLLFHYYDKDFNNEADTPDNFQSRRPNTSFCFLDIRSPGLGDTAMYLCATSRDNEELSNQPQHFGDGTRLSIL.

This clone was seen a few times. The rearrangement links TRBV28 to TRBJ1-1; possibly TRBD1 for D (6 bases). Germline CDR1 is MDHEN and CDR2 is SYDVKM. The V end was cut by 3 bases, the J end by 0 bases, with 8 bases between. There are 14 residues in the CDR3. CDR3 DNA: TGTGCCAGCAGTTTGGGACAACTGAACACTGAAGCTTTCTTT. It codes for CASSLGQLNTEAFF. The full variable domain, completed using reference TRBV28 and TRBJ1-1, is DVKVTQSSRYLVKRTGEKVFLECVQDMDHENMFWYRQDPGLGLRLIYFSYDVKMKEKGDIPEGYSVSREKKERFSLILESASTNQTSMYLCASSLGQLNTEAFFGQGTRLTVV.

The rearrangement links TRBV28 to TRBJ1-2; possibly TRBD1 for D (6 bases). Per the germline V gene, CDR1 is MDHEN and CDR2 is SYDVKM. Trimming shortened V by 4 bases and J by 3 bases, and 15 bases separated the two germline ends. CDR3 length equals 15 residues. Written as DNA, the CDR3 is TGTGCCAGCAGTTCCCAGGGGTTGGCGTACTATGGCTACACCTTC. Encoded protein: CASSSQGLAYYGYTF.

The chain employs TRBV27 and TRBJ2-3, with D maybe TRBD1 (6 bases). The germline V gene encodes CDR1 MNHEY and CDR2 SMNVEV (reference sequence). Trimming stripped 8 bases from V and 0 bases from J, with 18 bases between. This CDR3 has 16 residues. CDR3 sequence: CASGTPGHLSTDTQYF. CDR3 bases: TGTGCCAGCGGTACACCGGGACACCTTAGCACAGATACGCAGTATTTT.

The chain is built from TRBV4-3 and TRBJ1-2; D is possibly TRBD1 (5 bases). The germline V and J ends were trimmed by 2 bases and 1 base, with 14 bases remaining between them. Germline-derived CDR1 and CDR2 are LGHNA and YSLEER. The CDR3 is 16 amino acids. CDR3 sequence: CASSQPNDGGNYGYTF. CDR3 bases: TGCGCCAGCAGCCAACCTAATGACGGGGGTAACTATGGCTACACCTTC.

The V gene is TRBV4-1, the J gene TRBJ1-1; maybe TRBD1 (6 bases). V dropped 5 bases and J dropped 3 bases, with 13 bases sitting between them. The length of the CDR3 is 14 residues. Germline V gene lookup returns CDR1 MGHRA and CDR2 YSYEKL. The CDR3 loop reads CASSIQGMDTEAFF. CDR3 nucleotide sequence: TGCGCCAGCAGCATTCAGGGGATGGACACTGAAGCTTTCTTT.